Below are 9 T cell receptor beta chains sequenced from a single sample in a study of cytomegalovirus exposure and HLA in healthy donors. Using immunoSEQ multiplex PCR, the repertoire was profiled, and TCRdb retains in-frame clones only, with some absent. The repertoire includes approximately 160,000 clones, approximately 86% of them detected once, and 2% to 2.5% sits in the top ten. Sequencing was done on a sample of PBMCs. These receptors were collected from a man younger than 40 in good health and CMV-seropositive.

V is TRBV7-8 and J is TRBJ2-7; D is uncertain. Germline CDR1 reads SGHVS; CDR2 reads FQNEAQ. V was shortened by 5 bases and J by 2 bases, with 7 bases between the two germline ends. This CDR3 has 12 residues. DNA of the CDR3: TGTGCCAGCAGCACCTCTACCTACGAGCAGTACTTC. The encoded protein is CASSTSTYEQYF.

The rearrangement uses TRBV4-3 and TRBJ1-2, with 10 positions matching TRBD1. Germline V gene sequence: CDR1 LGHNA, CDR2 YSLEER. The CDR3 is 15 amino acids. J gave up 8 bases and V 0 bases, and 6 bases lay outside the gene matches. The CDR3 sequence: CASSQDKGTGVGYTF. Here the CDR3 DNA reads TGCGCCAGCAGCCAAGATAAAGGGACAGGGGTCGGCTACACCTTC.

The V gene is TRBV15, the J gene TRBJ2-5; D is ambiguous. Germline CDR1 and CDR2: LNHNV and YYDKDF (reference sequence). Trimming left V 0 bases short and J 5 bases short, with 13 bases between. The CDR3 totals 15 residues. In DNA form, the CDR3 reads TGTGCCACCAGCAGAGATCTACAGCCTGAGGAGACCCAGTACTTC. Amino acid sequence: CATSRDLQPEETQYF.

CDR3 in DNA: TGTGCCAGCCGACTAGCGGGGGGGAACACCGGGGAGCTGTTTTTT. It yields the protein CASRLAGGNTGELFF. The chain combines TRBV7-2 with TRBJ2-2; TRBD2 matches at 13 bases. This CDR3 is built from 15 residues. The trim removed 8 bases at V and 1 base at J, leaving 1 base unmatched. Germline loops: CDR1 SGHTA, CDR2 FQGNSA. Full variable domain (remainder filled in from reference TRBV7-2 and TRBJ2-2): GAGVSQSPSNKVTEKGKDVELRCDPISGHTALYWYRQSLGQGLEFLIYFQGNSAPDKSGLPSDRFSAERTGGSVSTLTIQRTQQEDSAVYLCASRLAGGNTGELFFGEGSRLTVL.

The chain recombines TRBV9 with TRBJ1-1; D might be TRBD1 (6 bases). The CDR3 spans 13 residues. The ends were cut back, 4 bases at V and 3 bases at J, with 10 bases in the middle. Looked up from germline, CDR1 is SGDLS and CDR2 is YYNGEE. In DNA, the CDR3 is TGTGCCAGCAGCATGTGGACAGACACTGAAGCTTTCTTT. Protein product: CASSMWTDTEAFF.

The V gene is TRBV5-6, the J gene TRBJ1-6; maybe TRBD1 (6 bases). CDR1 is SGHDT, CDR2 YYEEEE, per germline. V was shortened by 4 bases and J by 6 bases, with 11 bases between the two germline ends. The CDR3 is 14 amino acids. The CDR3 DNA is TGTGCCAGCAGCCCTGGACAGACTAATTCACCCCTCCACTTT. Protein sequence: CASSPGQTNSPLHF. The full variable domain, rest sourced from reference TRBV5-6 and TRBJ1-6, is DAGVTQSPTHLIKTRGQQVTLRCSPKSGHDTVSWYQQALGQGPQFIFQYYEEEERQRGNFPDRFSGHQFPNYSSELNVNALLLGDSALYLCASSPGQTNSPLHFGNGTRLTVT.

The rearrangement links TRBV7-9 to TRBJ2-5; D is perhaps TRBD2 (7 bases). This CDR3 region has 15 residues. Germline V lookup: CDR1 SEHNR, CDR2 FQNEAQ (reference sequence). Trimming shortened V by 2 bases and J by 2 bases, and 12 bases separated the two germline ends. The CDR3 region is CASSLRGGLQETQYF. Written as DNA, the CDR3 is TGTGCCAGCAGCTTAAGGGGGGGCCTTCAAGAGACCCAGTACTTC.

V is TRBV10-3 and J is TRBJ2-3; TRBD2 aligns across 7 bases. V lost 2 bases, J lost 6 bases, and 11 bases stayed unmatched. This CDR3 has 16 residues. Looked up from germline, CDR1 is ENHRY and CDR2 is SYGVKD. Here the CDR3 reads CAISETRGSMGDTQYF. The CDR3 coding sequence is TGTGCCATCAGTGAGACGCGGGGGAGTATGGGCGATACGCAGTATTTT.

The V call is TRBV4-3, the J call TRBJ1-1, with D hard to call. This CDR3 has 16 amino acids. The germline gives CDR1 LGHNA, CDR2 YSLEER. The V and J ends lost 3 bases and 4 bases respectively, with 18 bases between them. The DNA of the CDR3 is TGCGCCAGCAGCCAGACTCTGACCCGAAAAGGCACTGAAGCTTTCTTT. As protein: CASSQTLTRKGTEAFF.